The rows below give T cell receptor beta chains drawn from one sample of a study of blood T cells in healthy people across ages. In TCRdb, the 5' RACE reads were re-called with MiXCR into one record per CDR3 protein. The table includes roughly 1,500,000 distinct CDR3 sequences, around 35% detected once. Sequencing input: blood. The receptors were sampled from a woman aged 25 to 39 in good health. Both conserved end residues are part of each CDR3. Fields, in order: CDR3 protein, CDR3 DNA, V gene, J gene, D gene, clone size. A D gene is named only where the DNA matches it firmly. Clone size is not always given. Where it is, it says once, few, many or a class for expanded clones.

CASSRTGAVAGANVLTF	TGCGCCAGCAGCCGGACAGGGGCGGTAGCTGGGGCCAACGTCCTGACTTTC	TRBV5-1	TRBJ2-6	TRBD1	many
CASSQDESAGGAYNEQFF	TGCGCCAGCAGCCAAGATGAGTCCGCGGGGGGAGCCTACAATGAGCAGTTCTTC	TRBV4-1	TRBJ2-1	TRBD2	many
CSVGGPGELFF	TGCAGCGTTGGGGGTCCCGGGGAGCTGTTTTTT	TRBV29-1	TRBJ2-2	.	few
CASSLPGPMGADTQYF	TGTGCCAGCAGTTTACCGGGACCCATGGGGGCAGATACGCAGTATTTT	TRBV5-6	TRBJ2-3	.	few
CSAATVYGYTF	TGCAGTGCTGCCACAGTGTATGGCTACACCTTC	TRBV20-1	TRBJ1-2	.	.
CASSRSQTGPYNSPLHF	TGTGCCAGCAGTCGATCCCAGACAGGGCCATATAATTCACCCCTCCACTTT	TRBV12-3/TRBV12-4	TRBJ1-6	TRBD1	.
CATSRDSANPPLHF	TGTGCCACCAGCAGAGATTCCGCGAATCCACCCCTCCACTTT	TRBV15	TRBJ1-6	.	.
CASRRTSGQLTEQYF	TGTGCCAGCAGGAGGACTAGCGGGCAACTGACCGAGCAGTACTTC	TRBV14	TRBJ2-7	TRBD2	.
CASSSIAGVGEQYF	TGTGCCAGCAGCTCGATAGCGGGAGTTGGCGAGCAGTACTTC	TRBV11-2	TRBJ2-7	TRBD2	.
CASSFPSRADTQYF	TGTGCCAGCAGTTTCCCCTCCAGGGCAGATACGCAGTATTTT	TRBV12-3/TRBV12-4	TRBJ2-3	.	many
CSVRTGTGRSYNEQFF	TGCAGCGTGAGAACCGGGACAGGGCGCTCCTACAATGAGCAGTTCTTC	TRBV29-1	TRBJ2-1	TRBD1	.
CASSLLQAYEQYF	TGCGCCAGCAGCTTGTTACAGGCCTACGAGCAGTACTTC	TRBV5-1	TRBJ2-7	.	.
CASSATGGAYTDTQYF	TGTGCCAGCAGCGCCACAGGGGGCGCCTACACAGATACGCAGTATTTT	TRBV7-6	TRBJ2-3	TRBD1	few
CASSELVAFF	TGTGCCAGCAGCGAGTTGGTAGCTTTCTTT	TRBV7-9	TRBJ1-1	.	.
CASSPYSSATDTQYF	TGTGCCAGCAGCCCGTACTCTTCCGCCACAGATACGCAGTATTTT	TRBV5-6	TRBJ2-3	.	few
CASSLEDVSARAVEAFF	TGTGCCAGCAGCTTAGAGGACGTTTCCGCGAGGGCTGTTGAAGCTTTCTTT	TRBV11-2	TRBJ1-1	.	few
CASSQDRARGTEAFF	TGCGCCAGCAGCCAAGATAGGGCCCGGGGGACTGAAGCTTTCTTT	TRBV4-1	TRBJ1-1	.	many
CASSYGTGAEKLFF	TGTGCCAGCAGTTACGGGACAGGGGCGGAAAAACTGTTTTTT	TRBV6-2/TRBV6-3	TRBJ1-4	TRBD1	few
CSATTGTSYNEQFF	TGCAGTGCAACCACCGGGACTTCCTACAATGAGCAGTTCTTC	TRBV20-1	TRBJ2-1	.	few
CSVAEGFTYNEQFF	TGCAGCGTCGCTGAGGGATTCACCTACAATGAGCAGTTCTTC	TRBV29-1	TRBJ2-1	.	many